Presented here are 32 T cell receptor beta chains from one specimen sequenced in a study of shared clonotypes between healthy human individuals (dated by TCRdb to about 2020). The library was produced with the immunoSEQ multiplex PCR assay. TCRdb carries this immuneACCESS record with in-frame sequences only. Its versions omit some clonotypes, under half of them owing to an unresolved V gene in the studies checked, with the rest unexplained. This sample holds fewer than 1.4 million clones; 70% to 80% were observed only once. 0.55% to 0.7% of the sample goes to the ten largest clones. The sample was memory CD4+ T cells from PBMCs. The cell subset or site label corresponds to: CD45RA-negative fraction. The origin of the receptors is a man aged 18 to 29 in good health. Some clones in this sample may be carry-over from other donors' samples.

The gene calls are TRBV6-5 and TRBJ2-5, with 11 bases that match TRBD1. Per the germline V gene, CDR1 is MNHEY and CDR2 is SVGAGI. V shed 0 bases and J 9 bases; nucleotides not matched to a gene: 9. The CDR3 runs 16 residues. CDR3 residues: CASSYSIRDRGTAQYF. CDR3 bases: TGTGCCAGCAGTTACTCTATCAGGGACAGGGGGACAGCCCAGTACTTC.

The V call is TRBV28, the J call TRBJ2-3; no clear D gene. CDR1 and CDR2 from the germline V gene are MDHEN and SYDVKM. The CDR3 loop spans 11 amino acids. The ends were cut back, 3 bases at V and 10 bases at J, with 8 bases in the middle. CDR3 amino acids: CASSLLGSQYF. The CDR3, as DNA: TGTGCCAGCAGTTTGTTGGGATCGCAGTATTTT.

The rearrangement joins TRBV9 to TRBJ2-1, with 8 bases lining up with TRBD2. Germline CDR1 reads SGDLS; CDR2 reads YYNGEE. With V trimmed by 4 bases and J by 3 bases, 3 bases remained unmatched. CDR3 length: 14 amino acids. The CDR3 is CASSPREGYNEQFF. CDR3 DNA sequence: TGTGCCAGCAGCCCACGGGAGGGCTACAATGAGCAGTTCTTC.

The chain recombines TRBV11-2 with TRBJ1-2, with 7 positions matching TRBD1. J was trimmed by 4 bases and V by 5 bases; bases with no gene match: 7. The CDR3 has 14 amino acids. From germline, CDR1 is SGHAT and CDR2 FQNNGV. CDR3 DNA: TGTGCCAGCAGCCCAGGACAGGACAGCTATGGCTACACCTTC. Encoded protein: CASSPGQDSYGYTF.

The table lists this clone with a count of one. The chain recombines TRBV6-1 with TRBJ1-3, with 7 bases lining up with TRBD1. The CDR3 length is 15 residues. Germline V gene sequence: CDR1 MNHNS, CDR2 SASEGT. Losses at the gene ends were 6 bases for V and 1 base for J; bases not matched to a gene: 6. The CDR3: CASSPQGSSGNTIYF. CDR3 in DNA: TGTGCCAGCAGCCCACAGGGGTCGTCTGGAAACACCATATATTTT.

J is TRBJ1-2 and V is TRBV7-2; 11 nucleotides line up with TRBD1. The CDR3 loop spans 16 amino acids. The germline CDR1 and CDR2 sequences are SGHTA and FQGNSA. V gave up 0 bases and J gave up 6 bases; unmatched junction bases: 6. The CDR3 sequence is CASSLAPGQGANGYTF. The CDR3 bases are TGTGCCAGCAGCTTAGCGCCCGGACAGGGGGCTAATGGCTACACCTTC.

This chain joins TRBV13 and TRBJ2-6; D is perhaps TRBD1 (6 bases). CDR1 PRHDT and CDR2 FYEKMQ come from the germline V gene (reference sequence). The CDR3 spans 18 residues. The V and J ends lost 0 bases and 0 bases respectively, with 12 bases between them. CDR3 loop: CASSLGTGGTSGANVLTF. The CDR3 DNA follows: TGTGCCAGCAGCTTAGGGACAGGTGGGACCTCTGGGGCCAACGTCCTGACTTTC.

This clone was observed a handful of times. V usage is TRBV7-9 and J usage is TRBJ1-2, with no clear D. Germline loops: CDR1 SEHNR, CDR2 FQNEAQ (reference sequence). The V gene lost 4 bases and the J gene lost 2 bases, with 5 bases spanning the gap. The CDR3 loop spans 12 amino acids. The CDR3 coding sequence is TGTGCCAGCAGCTCCGAAAACTATGGCTACACCTTC. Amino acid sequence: CASSSENYGYTF.

The CDR3 nucleotides are TGTGCCAGCAGCCAGGCCATGAGGATTTCCGCCTACGAGCAGTACTTC. Translated, it gives CASSQAMRISAYEQYF. The chain has TRBV4-2 and TRBJ2-7; the D is unclear. The ends were cut back, 3 bases at V and 2 bases at J, with 17 bases in the middle. This CDR3 has 16 residues. Germline V lookup: CDR1 LGHNA, CDR2 YNFKEQ.

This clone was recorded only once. Here the CDR3 DNA reads TGTGCCAGCAGCTTAAGCGGGAGCAGAGAGACCCAGTACTTC. Amino acid sequence: CASSLSGSRETQYF. The gene calls are TRBV7-2 and TRBJ2-5; TRBD2 matches at 8 bases. The CDR3 loop spans 14 amino acids. Trimming removed 2 bases from V and 4 bases from J; junction bases left unmatched: 3. Germline V gives CDR1 SGHTA, CDR2 FQGNSA.

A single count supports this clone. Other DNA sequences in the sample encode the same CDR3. CDR3 in DNA: TGCGCCAGCAGCTCAGGGACGGGTAATGAAAAACTGTTTTTT. The encoded protein is CASSSGTGNEKLFF. The chain carries TRBV5-1 and TRBJ1-4; maybe TRBD1 (5 bases). In germline, CDR1 is SGHRS, CDR2 YFSETQ. This CDR3 region has 14 residues. Deletions cut 3 bases from V and 4 bases from J, with 10 bases between.

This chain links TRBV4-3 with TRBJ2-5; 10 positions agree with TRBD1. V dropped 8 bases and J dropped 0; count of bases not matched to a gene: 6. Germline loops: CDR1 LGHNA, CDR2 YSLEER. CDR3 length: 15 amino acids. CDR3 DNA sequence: TGCGCCAGCTCCGGGGGACAGGGGTACCAAGAGACCCAGTACTTC. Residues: CASSGGQGYQETQYF.

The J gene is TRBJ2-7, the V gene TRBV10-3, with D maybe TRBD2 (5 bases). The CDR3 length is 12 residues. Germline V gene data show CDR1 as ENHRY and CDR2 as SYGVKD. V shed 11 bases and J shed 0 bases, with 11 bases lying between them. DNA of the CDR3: TGTGCCGTTAAAGGGAGCTCCTACGAGCAGTACTTC. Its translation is CAVKGSSYEQYF.

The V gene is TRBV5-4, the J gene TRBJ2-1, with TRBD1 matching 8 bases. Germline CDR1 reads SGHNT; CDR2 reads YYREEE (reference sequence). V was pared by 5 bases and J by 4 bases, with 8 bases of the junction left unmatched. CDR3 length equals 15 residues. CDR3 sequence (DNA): TGTGCCAGCAGACTCGACAGGGGAGAGTACAATGAGCAGTTCTTC. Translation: CASRLDRGEYNEQFF.

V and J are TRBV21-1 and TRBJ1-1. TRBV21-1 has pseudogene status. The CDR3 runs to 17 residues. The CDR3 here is CASNDHNLRPVNTEAFF. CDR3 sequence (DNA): TGTGCCAGCAACGACCACAATTTAAGGCCGGTGAACACTGAAGCTTTCTTT.

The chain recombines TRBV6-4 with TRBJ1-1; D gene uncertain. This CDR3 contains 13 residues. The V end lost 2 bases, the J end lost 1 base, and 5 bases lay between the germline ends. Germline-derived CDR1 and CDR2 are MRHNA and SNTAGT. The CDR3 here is CASSDRENTEAFF. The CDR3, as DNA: TGTGCCAGCAGTGACAGAGAGAACACTGAAGCTTTCTTT.

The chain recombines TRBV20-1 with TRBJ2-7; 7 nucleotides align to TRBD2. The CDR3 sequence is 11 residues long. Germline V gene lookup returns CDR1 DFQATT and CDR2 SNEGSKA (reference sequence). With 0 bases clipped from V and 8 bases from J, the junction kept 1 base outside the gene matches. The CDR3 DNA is TGCAGTGCTAGAGAGGGGGGGAAGCAGTACTTC. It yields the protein CSAREGGKQYF.

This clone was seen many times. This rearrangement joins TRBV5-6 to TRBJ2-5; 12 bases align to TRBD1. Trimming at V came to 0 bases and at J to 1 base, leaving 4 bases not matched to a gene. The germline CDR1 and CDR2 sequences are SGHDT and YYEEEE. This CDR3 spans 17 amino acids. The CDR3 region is CASSLGGQGASQETQYF. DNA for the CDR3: TGTGCCAGCAGCTTGGGGGGACAGGGGGCGTCCCAAGAGACCCAGTACTTC.

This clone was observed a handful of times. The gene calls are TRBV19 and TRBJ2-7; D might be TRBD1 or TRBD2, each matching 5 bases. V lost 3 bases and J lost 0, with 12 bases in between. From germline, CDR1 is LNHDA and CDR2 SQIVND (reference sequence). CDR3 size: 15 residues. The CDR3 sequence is CASSIGDPSSYEQYF. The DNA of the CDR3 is TGTGCCAGTAGTATCGGGGACCCTAGCTCCTACGAGCAGTACTTC.

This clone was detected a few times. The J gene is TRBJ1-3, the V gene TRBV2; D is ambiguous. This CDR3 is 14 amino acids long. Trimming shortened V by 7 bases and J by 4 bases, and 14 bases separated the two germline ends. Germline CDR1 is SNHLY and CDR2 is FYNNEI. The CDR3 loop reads CASTPEFRGNTIYF. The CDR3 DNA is TGTGCCAGCACCCCCGAGTTTAGGGGAAACACCATATATTTT.

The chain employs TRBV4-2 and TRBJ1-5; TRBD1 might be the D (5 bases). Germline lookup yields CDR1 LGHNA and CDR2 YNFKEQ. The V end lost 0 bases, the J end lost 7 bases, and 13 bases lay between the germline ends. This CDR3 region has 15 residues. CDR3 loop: CASSQDRGREQPQHF. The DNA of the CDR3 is TGTGCCAGCAGCCAAGATAGGGGCAGGGAGCAGCCCCAGCATTTT.

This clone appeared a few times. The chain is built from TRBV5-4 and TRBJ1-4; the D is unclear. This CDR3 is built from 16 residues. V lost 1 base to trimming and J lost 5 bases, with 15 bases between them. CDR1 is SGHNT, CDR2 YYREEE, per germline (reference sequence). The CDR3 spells CASSLRFPGLNEKLFF. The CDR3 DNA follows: TGTGCCAGCAGCTTGCGGTTCCCAGGCCTAAATGAAAAACTGTTTTTT.

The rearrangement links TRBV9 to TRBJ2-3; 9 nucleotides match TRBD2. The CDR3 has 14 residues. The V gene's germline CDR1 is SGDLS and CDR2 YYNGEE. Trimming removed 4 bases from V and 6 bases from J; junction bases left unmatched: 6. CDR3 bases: TGTGCCAGCAGCTCCCGGGCGGGGGGGGATACGCAGTATTTT. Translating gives CASSSRAGGDTQYF. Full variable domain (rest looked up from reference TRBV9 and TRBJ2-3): DSGVTQTPKHLITATGQRVTLRCSPRSGDLSVYWYQQSLDQGLQFLIQYYNGEERAKGNILERFSAQQFPDLHSELNLSSLELGDSALYFCASSSRAGGDTQYFGPGTRLTVL.

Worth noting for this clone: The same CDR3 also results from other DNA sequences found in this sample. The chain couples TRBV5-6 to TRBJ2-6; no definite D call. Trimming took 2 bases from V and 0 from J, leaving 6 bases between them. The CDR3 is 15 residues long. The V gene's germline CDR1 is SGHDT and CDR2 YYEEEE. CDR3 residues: CASSFRVSGANVLTF. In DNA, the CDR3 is TGTGCCAGCAGCTTTAGGGTCTCTGGGGCCAACGTCCTGACTTTC.

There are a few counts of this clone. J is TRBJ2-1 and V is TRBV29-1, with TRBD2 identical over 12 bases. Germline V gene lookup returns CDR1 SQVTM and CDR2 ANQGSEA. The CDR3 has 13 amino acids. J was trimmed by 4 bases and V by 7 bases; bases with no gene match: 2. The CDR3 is CSASGREYNEQFF. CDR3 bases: TGCAGCGCTAGCGGGAGGGAATACAATGAGCAGTTCTTC.

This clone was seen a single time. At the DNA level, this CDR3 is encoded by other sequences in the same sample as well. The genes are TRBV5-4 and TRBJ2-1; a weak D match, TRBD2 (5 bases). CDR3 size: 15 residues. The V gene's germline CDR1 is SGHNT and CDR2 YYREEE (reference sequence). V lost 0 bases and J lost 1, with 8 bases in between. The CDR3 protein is CASSLGGSSYNEQFF. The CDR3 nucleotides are TGTGCCAGCAGCTTGGGAGGGAGTTCCTACAATGAGCAGTTCTTC. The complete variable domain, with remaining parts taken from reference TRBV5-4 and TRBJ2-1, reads ETGVTQSPTHLIKTRGQQVTLRCSSQSGHNTVSWYQQALGQGPQFIFQYYREEENGRGNFPPRFSGLQFPNYSSELNVNALELDDSALYLCASSLGGSSYNEQFFGPGTRLTVL.

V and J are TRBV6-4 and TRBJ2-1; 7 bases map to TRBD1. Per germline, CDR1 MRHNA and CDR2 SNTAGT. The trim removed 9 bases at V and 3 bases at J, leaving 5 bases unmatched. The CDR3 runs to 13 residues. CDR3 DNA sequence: TGTGCCAGGGCCCGGGACAGCTACAATGAGCAGTTCTTC. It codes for CARARDSYNEQFF.

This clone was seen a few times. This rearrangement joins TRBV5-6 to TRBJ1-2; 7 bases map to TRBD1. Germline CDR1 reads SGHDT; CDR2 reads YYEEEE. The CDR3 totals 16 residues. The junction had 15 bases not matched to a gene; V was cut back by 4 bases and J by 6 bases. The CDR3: CASSQWVEGALNGYTF. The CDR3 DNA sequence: TGTGCCAGCAGCCAATGGGTTGAGGGGGCTCTTAATGGCTACACCTTC.

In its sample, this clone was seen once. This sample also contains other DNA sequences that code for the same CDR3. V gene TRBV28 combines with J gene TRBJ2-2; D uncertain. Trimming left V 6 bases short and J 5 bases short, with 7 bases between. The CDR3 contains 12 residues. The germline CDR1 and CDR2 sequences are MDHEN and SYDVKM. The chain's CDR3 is CASRRSTGELFF. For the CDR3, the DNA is TGTGCCAGCAGACGGAGTACCGGGGAGCTGTTTTTT.

The CDR3 loop is CASSFGRRSTIYF. The DNA of the CDR3 is TGTGCCAGCAGCTTTGGACGCCGTTCCACCATATATTTT. V usage is TRBV11-3 and J usage is TRBJ1-3, with D unresolved. V was cut by 3 bases and J by 9 bases, with 12 bases left in between. CDR1 SGHNT and CDR2 YENEEA come from the germline V gene. The CDR3 totals 13 residues.

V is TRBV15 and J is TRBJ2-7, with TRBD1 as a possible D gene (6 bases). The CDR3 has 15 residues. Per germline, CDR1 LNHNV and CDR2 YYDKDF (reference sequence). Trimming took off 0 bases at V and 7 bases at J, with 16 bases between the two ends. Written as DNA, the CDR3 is TGTGCCACCAGCAGAGATATAGGGACAAGGGAGGAGCAGTACTTC. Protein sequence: CATSRDIGTREEQYF.

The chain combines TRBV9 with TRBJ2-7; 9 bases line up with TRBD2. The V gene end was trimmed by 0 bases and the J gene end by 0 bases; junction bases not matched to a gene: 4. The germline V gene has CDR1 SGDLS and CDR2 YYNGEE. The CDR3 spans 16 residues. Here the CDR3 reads CASSVAGSGSSYEQYF. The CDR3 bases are TGTGCCAGCAGCGTAGCGGGTAGCGGGAGCTCCTACGAGCAGTACTTC.